One T cell receptor beta chain is described in this entry. Its specificity is not known. Other nucleotide sequences from this sample produce the same CDR3. The sample belongs to a study of T cell responses to AZD1222 COVID-19 vaccine. Study details: Timing groups of about 4 and about 12 weeks for second doses were pooled. Study results and caveats: Seropositive status at baseline applied to only a handful of AZD1222 recipients. Possibly, clonal diversity was underestimated; donors were largely white British and included more females. The breadth and depth of Spike-specific TCRs increased once two AZD1222 doses had been given.

Per the germline V gene, CDR1 is MNHEY and CDR2 is SVGAGI. The CDR3 contains 14 residues. The ends lost 6 bases at V and 7 bases at J; junction bases unmatched: 6. Sequencing used immunoSEQ multiplex PCR; TCRdb keeps in-frame clones, though not all of them. The data show over 110,000 clones, 80% to 90% seen once. The material sequenced was peripheral blood, taken on day 0 of AZD1222 vaccination. The genes are TRBV6-5 and TRBJ1-6; 7 bases map to TRBD1. The receptor comes from an adult in good health. The CDR3 spells CASRAGQPNSPLHF. The CDR3 nucleotides read TGTGCCAGCAGGGCGGGACAGCCCAATTCACCCCTCCACTTT.